The rows below give T cell receptor beta chains drawn from one sample of a study of STAT5B mutations in CD4+ large granular lymphocyte leukemia. Only in-frame clones appear in the TCRdb table, and some are missing; sequencing was by immunoSEQ multiplex PCR. The sample has around 10,000 clones; approximately 80% are singletons. The sequenced sample was PBMCs. The receptors come from a man between 60 and 75 years old with CD4+ T-cell large granular lymphocyte leukemia. CDR3s include the opening cysteine and the closing phenylalanine or tryptophan. The D gene is left open where the match is weak. Size is omitted from some rows. Given values are once, few, many or a class for expanded clones.

d_gene,j_gene,v_gene,abundance,CDR3nt,CDR3aa
-,TRBJ1-5,TRBV27,once,TGTGCCAGCGGGCCGAGGGGTCAGCCCCAGCATTTT,CASGPRGQPQHF
-,TRBJ2-7,TRBV29-1,-,TGCAGCGTAGGCCGGGGCTCCACCTACGAGCAGTACTTC,CSVGRGSTYEQYF
TRBD2,TRBJ2-3,TRBV4-3,-,TGCGCCAGCAGCCAAGAGTTGGCGGGAGGAGATACGCAGTATTTT,CASSQELAGGDTQYF
TRBD2,TRBJ2-1,TRBV19,-,TGTGCCAGTAGGCCGGGACTAGAGGGGAAGAATGAGCAGTTCTTC,CASRPGLEGKNEQFF
TRBD1,TRBJ1-1,TRBV7-2,-,TGTGCCAGCAGCTTAAATACAGGGGGGAACACTGAAGCTTTCTTT,CASSLNTGGNTEAFF
-,TRBJ2-2,TRBV7-8,few,TGTGCCAGCAGCTTAGCGAGGGGAGACACCGGGGAGCTGTTTTTT,CASSLARGDTGELFF
TRBD2,TRBJ2-7,TRBV7-8,-,TGTGCCAGCAGGGGAACTAGCGGGTACTCCTACGAGCAGTACTTC,CASRGTSGYSYEQYF
-,TRBJ2-1,TRBV4-2,-,TGTGCCAGCAGCCTACACGGCGTTTCCGACAATGAGCAGTTCTTC,CASSLHGVSDNEQFF
TRBD1,TRBJ1-4,TRBV29-1,-,TGCAGCGTATTGACAGGGTTCGGTGAAAAACTGTTTTTT,CSVLTGFGEKLFF
TRBD1,TRBJ2-6,TRBV7-9,-,TGTGCCAGCAGCTTGACAGGGACTGGGGCCAACGTCCTGACTTTC,CASSLTGTGANVLTF
-,TRBJ2-7,TRBV9,-,TGTGCCAGCAGCGGACCTCTTGGGGGGGGCGAGTTCTACGAGCAGTACTTC,CASSGPLGGGEFYEQYF
-,TRBJ1-3,TRBV11-2,-,TGTGCCAGCAGCTCTATCTCGGGACGGTTCTCTGGAAACACCATATATTTT,CASSSISGRFSGNTIYF
TRBD2,TRBJ2-1,TRBV19,-,TGTGCCAGTAGTATAGGGAGCGGGAGGGCTTACAATGAGCAGTTCTTC,CASSIGSGRAYNEQFF
TRBD1,TRBJ1-1,TRBV9,few,TGTGCCAGCAGCGCCCAGACAGGGGCGGCGTCTGAAGCTTTCTTT,CASSAQTGAASEAFF
-,TRBJ2-1,TRBV4-1,few,TGCGCCAGCAGCCCCCCGGAGGAGCCTGGGAATGAGCAGTTCTTC,CASSPPEEPGNEQFF
-,TRBJ2-1,TRBV5-1,-,TGCGCCAGCAGCTTGGATACTCCCAGGGTGACTGAGCAGTTCTTC,CASSLDTPRVTEQFF
TRBD1,TRBJ1-1,TRBV9,-,TGTGCCAGCAGCCCACAGGGGAGGAACACTGAAGCTTTCTTT,CASSPQGRNTEAFF
TRBD2,TRBJ2-3,TRBV4-3,-,TGCGCCAGCAGCCATGGGACTAGCGCGATCCCCACAGATACGCAGTATTTT,CASSHGTSAIPTDTQYF
TRBD2,TRBJ2-5,TRBV13,-,TGTGCCAGCAGCTTCCGGGTAGCGGGACAAGAGACCCAGTACTTC,CASSFRVAGQETQYF
TRBD1,TRBJ1-2,TRBV6-7,-,TGTGCCAGCAGTTTCCAGGGGGCGCTTGGCTACACCTTC,CASSFQGALGYTF
TRBD1,TRBJ1-1,TRBV28,-,TGTGCCAGCAGTTTGGGTGACGACAGGGGAGTAATGGGCACTGAAGCTTTCTTT,CASSLGDDRGVMGTEAFF
TRBD1,TRBJ2-6,TRBV29-1,-,TGCAGCGTTGTGGACAGGGGAGCGGGGGCCAACGTCCTGACTTTC,CSVVDRGAGANVLTF
TRBD2,TRBJ2-7,TRBV14,-,TGTGCCAGCAGCCAAGTTAGCGGGAGGGCCTACGAGCAGTACTTC,CASSQVSGRAYEQYF
TRBD1,TRBJ1-5,TRBV6-5,once,TGTGCCAGGAGACAGGGACATCAGCCCCAGCATTTT,CARRQGHQPQHF
-,TRBJ2-1,TRBV19,-,TGTGCCAGTAGTATAGGGACCCGACCTAAGTTCTTC,CASSIGTRPKFF
-,TRBJ2-1,TRBV7-3,-,TGTGCCAGCAGCTTAGGCGGTCAGGGGATACAGTTCTTC,CASSLGGQGIQFF
-,TRBJ2-7,TRBV6-1,-,TGTGCCAGCAGTGGTTTAGGGGTAGAGCAGTACTTC,CASSGLGVEQYF
TRBD1,TRBJ2-7,TRBV9,few,TGTGCCAGCAGCGTAGATGGGACAGGGGTCTACGAGCAGTACTTC,CASSVDGTGVYEQYF
-,TRBJ2-7,TRBV14,-,TGTGCCAGCAGCCAAGGGGCAGGCCCCTACGAGCAGTACTTC,CASSQGAGPYEQYF
TRBD2,TRBJ2-3,TRBV4-3,-,TGCGCCAGCAGCCAACGCTGGCGGGAGCGGGCAGATACGCAGTATTTT,CASSQRWRERADTQYF